This T cell receptor (beta chain) was captured by sequencing in a study of graft-versus-host responses after intestinal transplantation. Looking at the study overall: Recipients had multivisceral, liver-intestinal, or isolated intestinal transplants. Every recipient had anti-thymocyte globulin induction and 2 to 3 years of tacrolimus plus steroids. Points from the study as a whole: Peak circulating GvH clone levels tracked with early post-transplant HvG declines.

Notes on this clone: Its antigen is unidentified.

The germline gives CDR1 SNHLY, CDR2 FYNNEI. V was pared by 0 bases and J by 2 bases, with 4 bases of the junction left unmatched. There are 16 residues in the CDR3. Method: immunoSEQ multiplex PCR; TCRdb's copy keeps in-frame clones and lacks some. The sample shows 70,000 to 100,000 clones, 70% to 90% of them seen only once. V is TRBV2 and J is TRBJ2-1; 7 bases fit TRBD2. Source: unstimulated CD4+ T cells sorted from spleen or lymph node cells, taken before intestinal transplant. This TCR was recovered from a human donor who received an intestinal transplant. CDR3 DNA sequence: TGTGCCAGCAGTGAAGCGCTCCGGGGGGCCTACAATGAGCAGTTCTTC. As protein: CASSEALRGAYNEQFF.